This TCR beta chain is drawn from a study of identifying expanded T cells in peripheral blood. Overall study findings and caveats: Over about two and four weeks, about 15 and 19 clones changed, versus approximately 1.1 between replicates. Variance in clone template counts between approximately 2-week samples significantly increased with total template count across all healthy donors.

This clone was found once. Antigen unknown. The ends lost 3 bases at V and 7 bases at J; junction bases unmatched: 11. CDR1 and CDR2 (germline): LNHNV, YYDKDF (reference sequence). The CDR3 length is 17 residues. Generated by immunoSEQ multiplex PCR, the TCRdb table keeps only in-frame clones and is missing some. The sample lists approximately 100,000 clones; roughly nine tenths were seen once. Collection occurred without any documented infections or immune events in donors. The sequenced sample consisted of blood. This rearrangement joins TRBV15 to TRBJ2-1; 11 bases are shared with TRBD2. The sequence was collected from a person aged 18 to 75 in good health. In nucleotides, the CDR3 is TGTGCCACCAGCAGCTTCCTGGAAGTAGCGGGGGGGAATGAGCAGTTCTTC. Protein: CATSSFLEVAGGNEQFF.